Sequencing of this TCR beta chain was carried out in a study of OX40 agonist ivuxolimab in advanced cancers. As for the study in general: Head and neck, renal cell, melanoma or hepatocellular carcinoma were the cancers that dose-escalation patients had. Whole-study findings and limits: Also present in some nonresponders was a low level of normalized T-cell clonal expansion.

Regarding this clone: Its target is not known.

Produced via immunoSEQ multiplex PCR; TCRdb's table is partial and in-frame only. The profile shows about 7,900 clones, roughly 84% of them singletons. Peripheral blood came from all dose cohorts at three timepoints. In germline, CDR1 is SGHVS, CDR2 FQNEAQ. This CDR3 has 14 residues. V lost 5 bases and J 6 bases, leaving 14 bases between the germline ends. V is TRBV7-8 and J is TRBJ1-5; D perhaps matches TRBD1 (6 bases). Sequenced here: CD4+ or CD8+ T cells sorted from blood, sampled in a trial of the OX40 agonist ivuxolimab. This clonotype was sampled from an adult with an advanced solid tumor such as melanoma, head and neck, liver or kidney cancer. In nucleotides, the CDR3 is TGTGCCAGCAGCGAGGTAACCAGGGGTCAGCCCCAGCATTTT. Translation: CASSEVTRGQPQHF.